Here is one T cell receptor beta chain with its context. The junction had 7 bases not matched to a gene; V was cut back by 4 bases and J by 8 bases. Germline CDR1 and CDR2: SGHAT and FQNNGV. CDR3 length: 14 residues. These data are taken from a study of blood T cell repertoires in COVID-19. As for the study in general: Spain, Italy and the United States supplied samples that represented acute and convalescent COVID-19.

Method: immunoSEQ multiplex PCR; TCRdb's copy keeps in-frame clones and lacks some. The sample consists of about 270,000 clones, 75% to 90% of them appearing once. Enrollees, about 18 to 89 years old, lived in about two dozen US areas. Recovery meant two consecutive negative NP/OP PCR tests, professional clearance, or resolved symptoms. The sequencing sample was made of PBMCs or T cells enriched from blood (not recorded which). The chain is built from TRBV11-2 and TRBJ1-4; 7 positions agree with TRBD1. The TCR originated in a woman between 18 and 30 years old who had recovered from COVID-19. The CDR3 DNA reads as TGTGCCAGCAGCTCCGACAGGGTGAGCGAAAAACTGTTTTTT. It specifies CASSSDRVSEKLFF.